A selection of T cell receptor beta chains follows, all from one sample in a study of shared clonotypes between healthy human individuals. The table came from immunoSEQ multiplex PCR; TCRdb's copy has only in-frame clones and leaves some out. The profile covers about 380,000 clones, with just over 95% appearing a single time and about 0.32% taken by the ten largest. Sequencing used memory CD8+ T cells sorted from blood. The source is a man under 40 in good health. The CDR3 runs from the conserved cysteine through the conserved F or W. The D gene is left open where the match is weak. Part of the rows lack a size; the others show once, few, many or a class for expanded clones.

>TRBJ2-7|-|TRBD2|TRBV19
CASGLAGVGYEQYF
TGTGCCAGTGGCCTAGCGGGAGTTGGTTATGAGCAGTACTTC
>TRBJ2-2|-|TRBD1|TRBV9
CASSVRDSPTGELFF
TGTGCCAGCAGCGTAAGGGACAGCCCCACCGGGGAGCTGTTTTTT
>TRBJ2-7|-|-|TRBV18
CASSSGQYYEQYF
TGTGCCAGCTCATCCGGACAATACTACGAGCAGTACTTC
>TRBJ2-7|-|TRBD2|TRBV2
CASSEVGLASSYEQYF
TGTGCCAGCAGTGAAGTGGGACTAGCGAGCTCCTACGAGCAGTACTTC
>TRBJ1-2|-|-|TRBV5-1
CASSLRLSRQGYTF
TGCGCCAGCAGCTTGAGGTTAAGCCGTCAGGGCTACACCTTC
>TRBJ2-3|-|TRBD2|TRBV19
CASRPVAGEAQYF
TGTGCCAGTAGACCTGTAGCGGGAGAGGCGCAGTATTTT
>TRBJ2-7|-|TRBD1|TRBV9
CASSGTGGSYEQYF
TGTGCCAGCAGCGGGACAGGGGGCTCCTACGAGCAGTACTTC
>TRBJ1-1|-|TRBD1|TRBV5-4
CASSYSGTGGEAFF
TGTGCCAGCAGCTACTCAGGGACAGGAGGAGAAGCTTTCTTT
>TRBJ2-2|-|-|TRBV25-1
CASSPYSGSRGELFF
TGTGCCAGCAGTCCCTACTCGGGGTCTCGGGGGGAGCTGTTTTTT
>TRBJ1-3|-|-|TRBV5-1
CASSSRSSGNTIYF
TGCGCCAGCAGCTCGCGATCCTCTGGAAACACCATATATTTT
>TRBJ1-6|-|-|TRBV6-5
CASRGGVDSPLHF
TGTGCCAGCAGAGGGGGAGTGGATTCACCCCTCCACTTT
>TRBJ2-1|-|TRBD2|TRBV11-2
CASSRAWASGGSYNEQFF
TGTGCCAGCAGCCGAGCGTGGGCTAGCGGGGGTTCCTACAATGAGCAGTTCTTC
>TRBJ2-1|-|-|TRBV28
CASSLIYNEQFF
TGTGCCAGCAGTTTGATCTACAATGAGCAGTTCTTC
>TRBJ2-5|-|TRBD2|TRBV10-2
CATGLAGAPYQETQYF
TGCGCCACCGGACTAGCGGGAGCCCCTTACCAAGAGACCCAGTACTTC
>TRBJ2-2|-|-|TRBV5-5
CASSLLGAANTGELFF
TGTGCCAGCAGCTTGCTTGGGGCAGCGAACACCGGGGAGCTGTTTTTT
>TRBJ2-4|-|-|TRBV30
CAWSVQVLAKNIQYF
TGTGCCTGGAGTGTACAGGTACTAGCCAAAAACATTCAGTACTTC
>TRBJ2-1|-|TRBD2|TRBV10-2
CASEEGRLAEQFF
TGCGCCAGCGAGGAGGGGCGACTAGCGGAGCAGTTCTTC
>TRBJ2-2|once|TRBD1|TRBV25-1
CASRYGQGAGELFF
TGTGCCAGCAGATACGGACAGGGAGCCGGGGAGCTGTTTTTT
>TRBJ2-5|-|-|TRBV27
CASSLGFGETQYF
TGTGCCAGCAGTTTAGGGTTTGGCGAGACCCAGTACTTC
>TRBJ2-1|once|TRBD2|TRBV5-5
CASSLGTSGRGNEQFF
TGTGCCAGCAGCTTGGGGACTAGCGGGAGAGGCAATGAGCAGTTCTTC
>TRBJ2-3|-|TRBD2|TRBV5-1
CASSLGGPGTDTQYF
TGTGCCAGCAGCTTGGGAGGGCCCGGCACAGATACGCAGTATTTT